The present T cell receptor (beta chain) was sequenced within a study of blood T cell repertoires in COVID-19 (dated by TCRdb to 2019 to 2021). Broadly, across the study: The collaborator samples originated in the United States, Italy and Spain and spanned the acute and convalescent phases of COVID-19. The prospective study material was composed of cDNA or gDNA derived from T cells, B-cell-depleted T cells, or PBMCs. Subjects who had been exposed to COVID-19, were actively infected with it, or had recovered from it provided the deeply sampled blood TCRbeta repertoires that made up the dataset. The repertoires were made available in a free public database intended to serve as a resource for research on the immune response to SARS-CoV-2. The samples were drawn from the first 160 participants of the ongoing ImmuneRACE study and from 1,254 subjects provided by 6 global collaborators. Nearly every sample came with metadata listing a de-identified subject ID, COVID-19 status, age in years and sex. HLA class I and class II types, where available, came from metadata supplied by the sample provider rather than from assay-based typing.

Points the paper makes about the study in general: The amount of clinical and demographic metadata varied by source and participant and was provided uncurated.

Collaborating institutions collected whole blood in K2EDTA tubes following their own protocols. Collaborator samples were shipped for TCRbeta analysis as frozen whole blood, isolated PBMCs, or DNA extracted from either sample type. TCRbeta CDR3 regions were amplified from genomic DNA by means of the immunoSEQ Assay, a bias-controlled multiplex PCR. The original pipeline was this. Within the assay, amplification of reference gene primers was used to estimate how many nucleated cells each sample contained. Sequence reads were collapsed and filtered to measure the absolute abundance of every unique TCRbeta CDR3 rearrangement. Productive Simpson clonality was computed per sample as the square root of Simpson's diversity index over productive rearrangements. The immuneACCESS repertoire file appears here via TCRdb, limited to in-frame rearrangements. These files lack a portion of the clones; in checked studies, under half of the deficit traces to unresolved V genes, and the cause of the others is not known. V and J calls and clone size follow that table, whereas D and trimming were derived from the DNA. This sample lists some 46,000 clones; around 85% were detected once. About 6.8% of the sample is in the top ten clones.

Turning to this clone: Its antigen is still unknown. The input lacks base qualities; no much larger clone sits a single base away.

V is pared back by 6 bases and J by 9 bases, with 15 bases lying between the germline termini. Sequences LNHDA (CDR1) and SQIVND (CDR2) are obtained from the germline V gene (reference sequence). Taken from cysteine to phenylalanine, the CDR3 has 13 residues. The DNA shown is the 39-base CDR3, in frame from base 1. The sequencing input was peripheral blood. This receptor was identified in a man aged 55 to 70 with acute or convalescent COVID-19. Rearrangement joined TRBV19 to TRBJ2-1; no D segment can be confidently identified. The nucleotide sequence reads as follows: TGTGCCAGTAGCACGGCCCCACGGAGTGAGCAGTTCTTC. The translation is CASSTAPRSEQFF.